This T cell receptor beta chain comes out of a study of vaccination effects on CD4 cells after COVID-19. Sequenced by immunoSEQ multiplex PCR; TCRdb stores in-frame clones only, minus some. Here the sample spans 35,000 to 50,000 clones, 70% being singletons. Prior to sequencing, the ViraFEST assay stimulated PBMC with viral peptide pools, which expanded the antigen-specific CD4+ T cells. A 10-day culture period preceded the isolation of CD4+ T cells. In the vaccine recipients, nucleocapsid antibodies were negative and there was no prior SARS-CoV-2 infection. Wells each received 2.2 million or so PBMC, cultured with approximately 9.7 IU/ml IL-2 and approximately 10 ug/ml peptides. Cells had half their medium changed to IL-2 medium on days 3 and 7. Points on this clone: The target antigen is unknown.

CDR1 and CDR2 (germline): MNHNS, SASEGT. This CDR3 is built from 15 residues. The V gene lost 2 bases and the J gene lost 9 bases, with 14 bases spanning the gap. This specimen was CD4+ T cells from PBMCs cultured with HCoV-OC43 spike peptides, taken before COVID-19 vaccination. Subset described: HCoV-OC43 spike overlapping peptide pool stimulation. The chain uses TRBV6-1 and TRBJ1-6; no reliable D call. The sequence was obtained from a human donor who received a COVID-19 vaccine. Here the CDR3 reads CASSETAPSPSPLHF. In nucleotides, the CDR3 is TGTGCCAGCAGTGAAACCGCTCCCTCTCCTTCACCCCTCCACTTT.